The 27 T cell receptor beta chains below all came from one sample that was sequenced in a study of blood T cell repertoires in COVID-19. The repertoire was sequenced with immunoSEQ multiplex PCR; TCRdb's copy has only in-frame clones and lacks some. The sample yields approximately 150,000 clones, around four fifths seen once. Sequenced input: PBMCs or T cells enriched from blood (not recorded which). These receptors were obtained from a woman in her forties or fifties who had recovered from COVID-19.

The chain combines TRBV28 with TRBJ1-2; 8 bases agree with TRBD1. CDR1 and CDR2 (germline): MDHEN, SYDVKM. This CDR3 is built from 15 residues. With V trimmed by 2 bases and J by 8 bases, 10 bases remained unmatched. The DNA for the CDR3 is TGTGCCAGCAGTTTAAATACAGGGGGTCTGCGGGGCTACACCTTC. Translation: CASSLNTGGLRGYTF.

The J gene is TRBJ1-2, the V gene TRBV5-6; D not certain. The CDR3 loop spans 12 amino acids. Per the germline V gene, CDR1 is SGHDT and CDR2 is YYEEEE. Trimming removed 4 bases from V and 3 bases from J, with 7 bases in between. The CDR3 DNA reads TGTGCCAGCAGCCTCCGGGACTATGGCTACACCTTC. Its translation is CASSLRDYGYTF.

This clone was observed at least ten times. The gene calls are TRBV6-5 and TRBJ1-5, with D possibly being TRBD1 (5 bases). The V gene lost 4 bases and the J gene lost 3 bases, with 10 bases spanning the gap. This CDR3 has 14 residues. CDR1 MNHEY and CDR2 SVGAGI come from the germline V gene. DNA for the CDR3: TGTGCCAGCAGTTGGGCAGGGATCAATCAGCCCCAGCATTTT. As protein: CASSWAGINQPQHF.

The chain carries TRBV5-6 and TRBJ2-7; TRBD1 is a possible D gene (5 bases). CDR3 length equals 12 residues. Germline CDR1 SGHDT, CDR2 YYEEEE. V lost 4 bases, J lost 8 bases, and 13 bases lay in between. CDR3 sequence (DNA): TGTGCCAGCAGCCGGACACCTACGAAGCAGTACTTC. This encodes CASSRTPTKQYF. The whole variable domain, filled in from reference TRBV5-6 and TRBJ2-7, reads DAGVTQSPTHLIKTRGQQVTLRCSPKSGHDTVSWYQQALGQGPQFIFQYYEEEERQRGNFPDRFSGHQFPNYSSELNVNALLLGDSALYLCASSRTPTKQYFGPGTRLTVT.

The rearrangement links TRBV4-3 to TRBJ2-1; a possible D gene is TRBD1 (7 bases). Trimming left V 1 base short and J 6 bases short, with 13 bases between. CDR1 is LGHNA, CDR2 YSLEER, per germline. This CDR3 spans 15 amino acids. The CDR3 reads CASSQVFQGGNEQFF. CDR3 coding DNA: TGCGCCAGCAGCCAAGTCTTCCAGGGGGGCAATGAGCAGTTCTTC.

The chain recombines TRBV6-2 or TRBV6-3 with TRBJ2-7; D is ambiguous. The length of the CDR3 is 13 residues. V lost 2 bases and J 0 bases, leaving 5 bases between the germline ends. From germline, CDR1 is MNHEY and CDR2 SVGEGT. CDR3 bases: TGTGCCAGCAGTTACGACTTCTCCTACGAGCAGTACTTC. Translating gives CASSYDFSYEQYF.

CDR3 sequence (DNA): TGTGCCAGCAGTATATCAGGACAGGGAGGTCGGTATGGCTACACCTTC. Translating gives CASSISGQGGRYGYTF. The chain is built from TRBV2 and TRBJ1-2, with 8 bases fitting TRBD1. V dropped 5 bases and J dropped 5; count of bases not matched to a gene: 13. The CDR3 covers 16 residues. Per germline, CDR1 SNHLY and CDR2 FYNNEI.

The CDR3 region has the DNA TGTGCCAGCTTTGGTTCAGGTGGCATCTCCTACGAGCAGTACTTC. As protein: CASFGSGGISYEQYF. V usage is TRBV6-1 and J usage is TRBJ2-7; D not certain. Germline loops: CDR1 MNHNS, CDR2 SASEGT. Trimming stripped 8 bases from V and 0 bases from J, with 17 bases between. The CDR3 is 15 amino acids.

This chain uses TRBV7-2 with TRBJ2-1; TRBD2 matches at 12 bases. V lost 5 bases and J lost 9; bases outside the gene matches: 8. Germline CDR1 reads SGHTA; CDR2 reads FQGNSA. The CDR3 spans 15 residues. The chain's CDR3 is CASSGSSGGATEQFF. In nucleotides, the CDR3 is TGTGCCAGCAGCGGCTCTAGCGGGGGGGCTACTGAGCAGTTCTTC. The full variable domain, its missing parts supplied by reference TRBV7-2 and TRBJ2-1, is GAGVSQSPSNKVTEKGKDVELRCDPISGHTALYWYRQSLGQGLEFLIYFQGNSAPDKSGLPSDRFSAERTGGSVSTLTIQRTQQEDSAVYLCASSGSSGGATEQFFGPGTRLTVL.

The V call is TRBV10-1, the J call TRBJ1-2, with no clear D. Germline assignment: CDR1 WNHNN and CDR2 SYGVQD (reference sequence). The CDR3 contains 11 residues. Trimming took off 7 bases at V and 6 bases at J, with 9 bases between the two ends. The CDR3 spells CASIRVDGYTF. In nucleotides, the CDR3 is TGCGCCAGCATACGGGTGGATGGCTACACCTTC.

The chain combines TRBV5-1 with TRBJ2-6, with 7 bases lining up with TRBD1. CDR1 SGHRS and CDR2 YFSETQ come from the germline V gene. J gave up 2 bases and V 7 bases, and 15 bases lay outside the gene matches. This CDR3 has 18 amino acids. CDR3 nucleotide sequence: TGCGCCAGCGCTTCGTATAAGACAGGGCCAGCTGGGGCCAACGTCCTGACTTTC. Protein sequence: CASASYKTGPAGANVLTF.

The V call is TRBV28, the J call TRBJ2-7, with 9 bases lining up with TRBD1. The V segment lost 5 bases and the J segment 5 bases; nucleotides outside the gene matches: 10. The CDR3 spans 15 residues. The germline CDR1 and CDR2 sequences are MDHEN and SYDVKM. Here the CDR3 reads CASSHRTGAMHEQYF. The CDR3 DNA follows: TGTGCCAGCAGTCACCGGACAGGGGCTATGCACGAGCAGTACTTC.

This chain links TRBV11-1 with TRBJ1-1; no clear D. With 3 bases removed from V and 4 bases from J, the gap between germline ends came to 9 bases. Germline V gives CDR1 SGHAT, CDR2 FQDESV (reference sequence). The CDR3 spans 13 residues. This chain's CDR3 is CASSFAGFTEAFF. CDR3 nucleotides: TGTGCCAGCAGCTTTGCGGGGTTCACTGAAGCTTTCTTT.

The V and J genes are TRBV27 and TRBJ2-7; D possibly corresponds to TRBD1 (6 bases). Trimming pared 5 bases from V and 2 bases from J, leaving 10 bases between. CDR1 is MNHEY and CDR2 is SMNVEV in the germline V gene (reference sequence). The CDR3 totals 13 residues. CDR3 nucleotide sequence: TGTGCCAGCAGTCCCCGGACAGCCTACGAGCAGTACTTC. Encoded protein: CASSPRTAYEQYF.

The CDR3 loop reads CASSSPGQAYEQYF. CDR3 sequence (DNA): TGTGCCAGCAGCTCCCCGGGACAGGCCTACGAGCAGTACTTC. V gene TRBV13 combines with J gene TRBJ2-7; 8 nucleotides align to TRBD1. V lost 4 bases to trimming and J lost 2 bases; unmatched junction nucleotides: 4. The CDR3 covers 14 residues. CDR1 and CDR2 from the germline V gene are PRHDT and FYEKMQ (reference sequence).

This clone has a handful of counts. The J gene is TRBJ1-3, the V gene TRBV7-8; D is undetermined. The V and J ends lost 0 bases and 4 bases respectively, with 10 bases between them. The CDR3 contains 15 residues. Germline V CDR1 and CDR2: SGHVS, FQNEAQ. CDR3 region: CASSLASFLGNTIYF. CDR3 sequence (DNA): TGTGCCAGCAGCTTAGCTTCCTTTCTCGGAAACACCATATATTTT.

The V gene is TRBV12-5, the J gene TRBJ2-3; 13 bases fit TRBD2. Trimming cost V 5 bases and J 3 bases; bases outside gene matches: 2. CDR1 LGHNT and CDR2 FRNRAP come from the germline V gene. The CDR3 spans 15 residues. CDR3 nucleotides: TGTGCTAGTGGTGGGGGACTAGCGGGGACAGATACGCAGTATTTT. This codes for CASGGGLAGTDTQYF.

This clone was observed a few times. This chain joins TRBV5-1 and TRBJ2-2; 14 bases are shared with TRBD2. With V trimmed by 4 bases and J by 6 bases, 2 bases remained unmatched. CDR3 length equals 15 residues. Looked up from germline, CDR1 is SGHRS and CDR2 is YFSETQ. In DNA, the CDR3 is TGCGCCAGCAGCCGGACTAGCGGGGGGCCCGGGGAGCTGTTTTTT. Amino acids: CASSRTSGGPGELFF.

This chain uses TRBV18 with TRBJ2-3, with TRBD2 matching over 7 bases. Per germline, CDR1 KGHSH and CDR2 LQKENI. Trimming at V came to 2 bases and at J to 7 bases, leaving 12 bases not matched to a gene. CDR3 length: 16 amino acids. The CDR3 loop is CASSPSRGRALNTQYF. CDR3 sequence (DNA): TGTGCCAGCTCACCATCCAGAGGGAGGGCCCTGAATACGCAGTATTTT.

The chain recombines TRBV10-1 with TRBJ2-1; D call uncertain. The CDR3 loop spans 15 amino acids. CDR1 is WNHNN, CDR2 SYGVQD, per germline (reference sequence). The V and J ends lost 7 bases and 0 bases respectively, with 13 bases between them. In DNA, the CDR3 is TGCGCCAGCAAACTCTTAGTAAACTCCTACAATGAGCAGTTCTTC. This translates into CASKLLVNSYNEQFF.

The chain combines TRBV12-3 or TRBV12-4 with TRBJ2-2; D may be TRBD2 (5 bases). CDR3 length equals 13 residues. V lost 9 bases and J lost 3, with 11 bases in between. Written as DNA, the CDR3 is TGTGCCAGTAGGGTCGGGGACACCGGGGAGCTGTTTTTT. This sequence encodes CASRVGDTGELFF.

In DNA form, the CDR3 reads TGTGCCAGCAGAAGGGCAGGGGACCTCTACAATGAGCAGTTCTTC. It codes for CASRRAGDLYNEQFF. The chain employs TRBV6-6 and TRBJ2-1, with TRBD1 as a possible D gene (6 bases). V gave up 6 bases and J gave up 3 bases, with 15 bases separating them. The CDR3 runs 15 residues. The germline CDR1 and CDR2 sequences are MNHNY and SVGAGI (reference sequence).

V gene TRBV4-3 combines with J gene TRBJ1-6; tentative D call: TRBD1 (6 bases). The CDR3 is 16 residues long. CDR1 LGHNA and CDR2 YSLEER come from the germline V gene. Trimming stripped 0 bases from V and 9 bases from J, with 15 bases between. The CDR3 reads CASSQDSGQWVSPLHF. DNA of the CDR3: TGCGCCAGCAGCCAAGATAGTGGACAGTGGGTTTCACCCCTCCACTTT.

The CDR3 DNA reads as TGTGCCATCAGTGAGGGACAGCGGAACACTGAAGCTTTCTTT. Amino acids: CAISEGQRNTEAFF. The V and J genes are TRBV10-3 and TRBJ1-1; TRBD1 might be the D (6 bases). The germline V gene encodes CDR1 ENHRY and CDR2 SYGVKD. The CDR3 is made up of 14 amino acids. With 2 bases removed from V and 1 base from J, the gap between germline ends came to 8 bases.

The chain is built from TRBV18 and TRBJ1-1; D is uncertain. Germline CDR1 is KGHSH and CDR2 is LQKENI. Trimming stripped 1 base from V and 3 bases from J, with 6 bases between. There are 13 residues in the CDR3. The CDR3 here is CASSPQEDTEAFF. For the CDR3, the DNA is TGTGCCAGCTCACCACAGGAGGACACTGAAGCTTTCTTT.

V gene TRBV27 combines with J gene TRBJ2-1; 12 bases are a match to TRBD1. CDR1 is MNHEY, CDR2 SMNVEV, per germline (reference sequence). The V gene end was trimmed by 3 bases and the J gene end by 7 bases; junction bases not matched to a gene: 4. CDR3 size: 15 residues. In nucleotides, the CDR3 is TGTGCCAGCAGTTTGGGACAGGGGGCGTTTAATGAGCAGTTCTTC. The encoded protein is CASSLGQGAFNEQFF.

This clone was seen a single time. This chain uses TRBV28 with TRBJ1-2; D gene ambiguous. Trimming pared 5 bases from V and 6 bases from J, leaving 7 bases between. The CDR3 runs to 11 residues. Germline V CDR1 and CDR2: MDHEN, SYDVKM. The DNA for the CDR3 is TGTGCCAGCAGTAACCAGGATGGCTACACCTTC. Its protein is CASSNQDGYTF.